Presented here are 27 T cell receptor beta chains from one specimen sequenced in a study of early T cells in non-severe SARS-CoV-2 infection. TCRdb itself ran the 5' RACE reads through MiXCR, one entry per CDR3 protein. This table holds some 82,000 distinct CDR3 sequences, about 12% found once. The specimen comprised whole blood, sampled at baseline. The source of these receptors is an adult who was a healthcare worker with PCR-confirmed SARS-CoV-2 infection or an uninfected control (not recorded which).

The CDR3, as DNA: TGTGCCAGGAAGGGACGGGACAATGAGCAGTTCTTC. Translating gives CARKGRDNEQFF. The J gene is TRBJ2-1, the V gene TRBV5-3; D possibly matches TRBD1 or TRBD2 (5 bases each). TRBV5-3 is assigned to the ORF class and has an uncertain function. Trimming cost V 8 bases and J 5 bases, with 11 bases left between them. CDR3 length: 12 residues.

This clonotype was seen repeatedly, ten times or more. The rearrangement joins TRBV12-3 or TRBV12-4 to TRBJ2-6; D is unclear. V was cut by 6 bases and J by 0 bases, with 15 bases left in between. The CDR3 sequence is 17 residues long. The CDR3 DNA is TGTGCCAGCAGCCCAGGAACATCTCCCTCTGGGGCCAACGTCCTGACTTTC. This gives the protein CASSPGTSPSGANVLTF.

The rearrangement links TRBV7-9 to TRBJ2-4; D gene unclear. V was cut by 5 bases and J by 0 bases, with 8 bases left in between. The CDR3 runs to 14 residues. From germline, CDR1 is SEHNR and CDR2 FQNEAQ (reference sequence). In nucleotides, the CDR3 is TGTGCCAGCAGCACCCCTCTAGCCAAAAACATTCAGTACTTC. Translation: CASSTPLAKNIQYF.

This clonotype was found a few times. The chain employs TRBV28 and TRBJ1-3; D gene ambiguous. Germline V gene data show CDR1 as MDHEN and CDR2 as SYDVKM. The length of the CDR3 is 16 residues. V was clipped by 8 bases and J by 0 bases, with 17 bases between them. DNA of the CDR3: TGTGCCAGCTCGACTTTGATCGGTTTCTCTGGAAACACCATATATTTT. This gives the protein CASSTLIGFSGNTIYF.

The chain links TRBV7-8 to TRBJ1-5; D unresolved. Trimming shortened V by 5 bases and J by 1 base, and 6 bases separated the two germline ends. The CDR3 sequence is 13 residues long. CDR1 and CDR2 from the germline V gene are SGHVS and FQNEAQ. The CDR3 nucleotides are TGTGCCAGCAGCCGCGTGAGCAATCAGCCCCAGCATTTT. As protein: CASSRVSNQPQHF.

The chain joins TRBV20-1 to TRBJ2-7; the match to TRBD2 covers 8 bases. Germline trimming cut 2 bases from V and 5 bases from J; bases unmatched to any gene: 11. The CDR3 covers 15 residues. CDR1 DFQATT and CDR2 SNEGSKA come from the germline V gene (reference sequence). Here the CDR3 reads CSARSASSGPHEQYF. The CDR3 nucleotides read TGCAGTGCTAGATCCGCTTCTAGCGGGCCCCACGAGCAGTACTTC.

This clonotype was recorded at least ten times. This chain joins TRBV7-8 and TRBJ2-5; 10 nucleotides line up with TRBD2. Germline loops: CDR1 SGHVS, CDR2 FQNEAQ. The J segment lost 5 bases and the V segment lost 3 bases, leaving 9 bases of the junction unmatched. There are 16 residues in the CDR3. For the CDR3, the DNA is TGTGCCAGCAGCTTCTACAGCGGGAGGGGCGGTGAGACCCAGTACTTC. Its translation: CASSFYSGRGGETQYF. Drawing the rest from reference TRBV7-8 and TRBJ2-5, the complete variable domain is GAGVSQSPRYKVAKRGQDVALRCDPISGHVSLFWYQQALGQGPEFLTYFQNEAQLDKSGLPSDRFFAERPEGSVSTLKIQRTQQEDSAVYLCASSFYSGRGGETQYFGPGTRLLVL.

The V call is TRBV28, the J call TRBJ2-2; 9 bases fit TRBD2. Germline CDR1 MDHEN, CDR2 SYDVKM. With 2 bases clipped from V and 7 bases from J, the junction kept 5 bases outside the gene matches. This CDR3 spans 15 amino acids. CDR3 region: CASSLLGTSHGELFF. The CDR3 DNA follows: TGTGCCAGCAGTTTACTTGGGACTAGCCACGGGGAGCTGTTTTTT.

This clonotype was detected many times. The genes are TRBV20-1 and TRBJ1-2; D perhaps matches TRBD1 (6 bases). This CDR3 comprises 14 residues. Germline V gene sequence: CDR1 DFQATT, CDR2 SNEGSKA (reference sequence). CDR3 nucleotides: TGCGGAGTTGGGGGCATAGGCAGTAACTATGGCTACACCTTC. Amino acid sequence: CGVGGIGSNYGYTF.

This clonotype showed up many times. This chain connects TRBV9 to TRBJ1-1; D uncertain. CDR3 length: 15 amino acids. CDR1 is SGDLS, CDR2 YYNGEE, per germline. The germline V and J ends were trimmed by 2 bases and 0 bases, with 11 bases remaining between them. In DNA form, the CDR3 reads TGTGCCAGCAGCGTCTTTGACGGAGTGAACACTGAAGCTTTCTTT. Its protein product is CASSVFDGVNTEAFF.

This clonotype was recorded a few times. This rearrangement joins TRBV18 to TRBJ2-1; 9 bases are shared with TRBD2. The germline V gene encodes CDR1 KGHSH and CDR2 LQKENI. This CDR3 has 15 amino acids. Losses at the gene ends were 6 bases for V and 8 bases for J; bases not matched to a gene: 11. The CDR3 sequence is CASSRAGGRADEQFF. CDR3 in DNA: TGTGCCAGCTCCCGCGCTGGCGGGAGGGCCGATGAGCAGTTCTTC.

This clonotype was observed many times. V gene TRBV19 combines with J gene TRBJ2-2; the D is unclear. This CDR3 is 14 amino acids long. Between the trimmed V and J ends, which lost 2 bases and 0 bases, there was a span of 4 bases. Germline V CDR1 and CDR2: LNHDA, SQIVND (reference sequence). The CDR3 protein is CASSITSNTGELFF. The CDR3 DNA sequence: TGTGCCAGTAGTATAACATCGAACACCGGGGAGCTGTTTTTT.

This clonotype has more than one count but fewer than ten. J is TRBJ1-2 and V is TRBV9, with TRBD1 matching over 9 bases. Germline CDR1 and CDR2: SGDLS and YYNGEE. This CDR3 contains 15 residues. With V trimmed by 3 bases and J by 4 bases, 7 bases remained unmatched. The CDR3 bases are TGTGCCAGCAGCGGGACAGGGGTCCGGGGCTATGGCTACACCTTC. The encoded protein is CASSGTGVRGYGYTF. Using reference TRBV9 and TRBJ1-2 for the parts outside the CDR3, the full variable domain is DSGVTQTPKHLITATGQRVTLRCSPRSGDLSVYWYQQSLDQGLQFLIQYYNGEERAKGNILERFSAQQFPDLHSELNLSSLELGDSALYFCASSGTGVRGYGYTFGSGTRLTVV.

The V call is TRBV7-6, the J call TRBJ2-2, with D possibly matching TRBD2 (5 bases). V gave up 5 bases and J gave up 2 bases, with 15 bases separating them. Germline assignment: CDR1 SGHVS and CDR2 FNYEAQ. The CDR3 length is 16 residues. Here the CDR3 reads CASSPLKDLNTGELFF. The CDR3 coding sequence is TGTGCCAGCAGCCCCTTAAAGGACTTAAACACCGGGGAGCTGTTTTTT.

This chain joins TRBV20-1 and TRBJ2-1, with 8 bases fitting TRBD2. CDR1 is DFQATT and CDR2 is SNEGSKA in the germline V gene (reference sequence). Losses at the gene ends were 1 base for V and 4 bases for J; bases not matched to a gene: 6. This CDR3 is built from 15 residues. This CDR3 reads CSARVPSGRYNEQFF. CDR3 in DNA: TGCAGTGCTAGAGTACCTAGCGGGCGGTACAATGAGCAGTTCTTC.

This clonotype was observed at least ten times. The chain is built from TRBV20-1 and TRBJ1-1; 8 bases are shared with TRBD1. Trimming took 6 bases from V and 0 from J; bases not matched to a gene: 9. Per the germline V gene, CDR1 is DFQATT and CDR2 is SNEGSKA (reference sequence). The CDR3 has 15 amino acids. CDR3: CSAQDRVGMNTEAFF. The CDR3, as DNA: TGCAGTGCCCAGGACAGGGTGGGAATGAACACTGAAGCTTTCTTT.

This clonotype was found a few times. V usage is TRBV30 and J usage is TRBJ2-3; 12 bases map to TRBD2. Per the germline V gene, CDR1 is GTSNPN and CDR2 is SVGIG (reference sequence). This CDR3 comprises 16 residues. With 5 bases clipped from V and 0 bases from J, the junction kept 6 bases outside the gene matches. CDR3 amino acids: CAWGRTSGKSTDTQYF. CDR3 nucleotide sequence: TGTGCCTGGGGACGGACTAGCGGGAAAAGCACAGATACGCAGTATTTT.

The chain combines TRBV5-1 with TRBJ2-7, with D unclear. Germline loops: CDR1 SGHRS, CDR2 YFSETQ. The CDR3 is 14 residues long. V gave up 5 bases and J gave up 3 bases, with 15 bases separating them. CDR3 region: CASSASEHSYEQYF. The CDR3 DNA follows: TGCGCCAGCAGTGCCTCCGAACACAGCTACGAGCAGTACTTC.

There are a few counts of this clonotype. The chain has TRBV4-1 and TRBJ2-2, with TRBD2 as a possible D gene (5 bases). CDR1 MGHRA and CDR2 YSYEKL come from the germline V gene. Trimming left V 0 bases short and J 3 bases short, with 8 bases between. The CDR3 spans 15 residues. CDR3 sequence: CASSQEDSDTGELFF. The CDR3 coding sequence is TGCGCCAGCAGCCAAGAGGACTCTGACACCGGGGAGCTGTTTTTT.

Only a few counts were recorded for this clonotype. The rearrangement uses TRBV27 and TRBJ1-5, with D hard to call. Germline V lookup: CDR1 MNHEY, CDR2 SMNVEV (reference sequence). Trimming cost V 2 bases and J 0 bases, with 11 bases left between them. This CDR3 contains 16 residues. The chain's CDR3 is CASSLSFSNSNQPQHF. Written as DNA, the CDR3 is TGTGCCAGCAGTTTAAGTTTTTCGAATAGCAATCAGCCCCAGCATTTT.

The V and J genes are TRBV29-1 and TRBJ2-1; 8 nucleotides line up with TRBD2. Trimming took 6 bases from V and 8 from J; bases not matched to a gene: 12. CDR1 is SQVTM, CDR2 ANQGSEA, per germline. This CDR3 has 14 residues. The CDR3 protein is CSVWPGGPSHEQFF. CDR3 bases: TGCAGCGTGTGGCCGGGGGGGCCATCGCATGAGCAGTTCTTC.

CDR3 region: CASSIDRNTGELFF. The CDR3 nucleotides read TGTGCCAGTAGTATAGACAGAAACACCGGGGAGCTGTTTTTT. The rearrangement joins TRBV19 to TRBJ2-2; D remains ambiguous. Germline V CDR1 and CDR2: LNHDA, SQIVND (reference sequence). Trimming pared 0 bases from V and 2 bases from J, leaving 4 bases between. This CDR3 contains 14 residues.

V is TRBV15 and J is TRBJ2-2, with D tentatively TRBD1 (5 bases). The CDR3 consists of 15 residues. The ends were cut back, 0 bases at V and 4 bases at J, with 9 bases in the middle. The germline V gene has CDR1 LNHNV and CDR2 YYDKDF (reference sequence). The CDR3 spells CATSRDRRGTGELFF. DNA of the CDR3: TGTGCCACCAGCAGAGATCGTAGGGGCACCGGGGAGCTGTTTTTT.

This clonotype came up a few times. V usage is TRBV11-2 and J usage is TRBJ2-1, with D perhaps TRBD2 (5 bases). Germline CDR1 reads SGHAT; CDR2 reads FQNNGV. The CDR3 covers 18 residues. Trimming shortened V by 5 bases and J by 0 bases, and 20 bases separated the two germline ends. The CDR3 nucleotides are TGTGCCAGCAGCCCCTTGGAGAGGGCAAACCCCTCCTACAATGAGCAGTTCTTC. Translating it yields CASSPLERANPSYNEQFF.

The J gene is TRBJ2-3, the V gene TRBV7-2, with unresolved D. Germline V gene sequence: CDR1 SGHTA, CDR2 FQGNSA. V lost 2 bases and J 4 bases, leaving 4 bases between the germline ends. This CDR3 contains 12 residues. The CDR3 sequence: CASSLNPDTQYF. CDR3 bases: TGTGCCAGCAGCTTAAATCCAGATACGCAGTATTTT.

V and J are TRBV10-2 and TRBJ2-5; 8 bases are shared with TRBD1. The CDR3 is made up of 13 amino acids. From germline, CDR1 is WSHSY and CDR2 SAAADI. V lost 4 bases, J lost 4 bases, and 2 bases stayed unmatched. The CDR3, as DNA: TGCGCCAGCAGTGTGGACAGGGTAGAGACCCAGTACTTC. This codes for CASSVDRVETQYF.

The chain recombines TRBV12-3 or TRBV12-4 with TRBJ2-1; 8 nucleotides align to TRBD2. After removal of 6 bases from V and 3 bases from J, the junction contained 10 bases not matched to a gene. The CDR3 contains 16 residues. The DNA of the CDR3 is TGTGCCAGCAGCTCATCTCTAGCGGGCCACTACAATGAGCAGTTCTTC. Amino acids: CASSSSLAGHYNEQFF.